This entry lists 13 T cell receptor beta chains sequenced from one sample in a study of shared clonotypes between healthy human individuals. Profiling relied on immunoSEQ multiplex PCR, and the TCRdb table lists in-frame clones only, not all of them. The sample shows 2 million to 3 million clones, roughly nine tenths of them seen only once. Sequenced material: naive CD4+ T cells sorted from blood. Regarding subset: CD45RA+ positively selected. Every receptor here comes from a man aged 18-30 years in good health.

The chain carries TRBV28 and TRBJ1-1, with unresolved D. V gave up 8 bases and J gave up 4 bases, with 14 bases separating them. Germline V gene sequence: CDR1 MDHEN, CDR2 SYDVKM. The CDR3 loop spans 13 amino acids. This CDR3 is CASGPGLGTEAFF. CDR3 bases: TGTGCCAGCGGACCGGGGTTGGGCACTGAAGCTTTCTTT. The variable domain in full, completed from reference TRBV28 and TRBJ1-1, reads DVKVTQSSRYLVKRTGEKVFLECVQDMDHENMFWYRQDPGLGLRLIYFSYDVKMKEKGDIPEGYSVSREKKERFSLILESASTNQTSMYLCASGPGLGTEAFFGQGTRLTVV.

The sample holds a few counts of this clone. The chain has TRBV2 and TRBJ2-3, with 14 bases identical to TRBD2. Germline V lookup: CDR1 SNHLY, CDR2 FYNNEI. The length of the CDR3 is 21 residues. V gave up 4 bases and J gave up 1 base; unmatched junction bases: 16. The CDR3 here is CASSVIEGLAGVLRGTDTQYF. DNA of the CDR3: TGTGCCAGCAGTGTGATCGAGGGACTAGCGGGAGTCCTGAGAGGCACAGATACGCAGTATTTT.

The CDR3, as DNA: TGCGCCAGCAGCCAATCTAGCGGGAGCACAGATACGCAGTATTTT. Its protein is CASSQSSGSTDTQYF. The V and J genes are TRBV4-3 and TRBJ2-3, with 8 nucleotides matching TRBD2. This CDR3 is 15 amino acids long. Germline trimming cut 2 bases from V and 0 bases from J; bases unmatched to any gene: 1. CDR1 is LGHNA and CDR2 is YSLEER in the germline V gene.

The chain uses TRBV4-1 and TRBJ2-6; either TRBD1 or TRBD2 may supply D (5 bases each). This CDR3 has 16 residues. Germline loops: CDR1 MGHRA, CDR2 YSYEKL. Trimming stripped 4 bases from V and 2 bases from J, with 12 bases between. The DNA for the CDR3 is TGCGCCAGCAGCCCTCCCCCGGGGCCTGGGGCCAACGTCCTGACTTTC. Protein product: CASSPPPGPGANVLTF.

V usage is TRBV7-9 and J usage is TRBJ2-3; 7 bases are a match to TRBD2. Trimming cost V 4 bases and J 3 bases; bases outside gene matches: 10. The CDR3 runs to 16 residues. Germline V gene data show CDR1 as SEHNR and CDR2 as FQNEAQ (reference sequence). In nucleotides, the CDR3 is TGTGCCAGCAGCTATCGGGTCGCGGGAGAAACAGATACGCAGTATTTT. It translates to CASSYRVAGETDTQYF.

The chain is built from TRBV27 and TRBJ2-7; D might be TRBD2 (6 bases). This CDR3 has 15 amino acids. The V end lost 0 bases, the J end lost 3 bases, and 12 bases lay between the germline ends. From germline, CDR1 is MNHEY and CDR2 SMNVEV (reference sequence). The CDR3 DNA sequence: TGTGCCAGCAGTTTATCGGGGACTGCCCTCTACGAGCAGTACTTC. This sequence encodes CASSLSGTALYEQYF.

V and J are TRBV30 and TRBJ2-1; no clear D gene. Between the trimmed V and J ends, which lost 4 bases and 10 bases, there was a span of 2 bases. This CDR3 has 8 amino acids. Per the germline V gene, CDR1 is GTSNPN and CDR2 is SVGIG (reference sequence). CDR3 loop: CAWTEQFF. CDR3 nucleotides: TGTGCCTGGACCGAGCAGTTCTTC.

The chain couples TRBV5-6 to TRBJ1-2, with 8 bases that match TRBD1. V lost 0 bases and J lost 6; bases outside the gene matches: 4. Looked up from germline, CDR1 is SGHDT and CDR2 is YYEEEE. The CDR3 runs to 14 residues. In DNA, the CDR3 is TGTGCCAGCAGCTTGGGACAGGGGCTGGATGGCTACACCTTC. Translating it yields CASSLGQGLDGYTF.

The chain uses TRBV10-2 and TRBJ2-5; 10 positions match TRBD2. The CDR3 is made up of 14 amino acids. Unmatched junction bases numbered 4, after V lost 4 bases and J lost 5 bases. Germline CDR1 is WSHSY and CDR2 is SAAADI. CDR3: CASSVVAGGETQYF. Written as DNA, the CDR3 is TGCGCCAGCAGTGTGGTAGCGGGAGGTGAGACCCAGTACTTC.

The chain is built from TRBV25-1 and TRBJ2-3, with 10 nucleotides matching TRBD1. CDR1 and CDR2 (germline): MGHDK, SYGVNS. The CDR3 has 15 amino acids. V lost 4 bases, J lost 3 bases, and 4 bases stayed unmatched. The CDR3 DNA reads as TGTGCCAGCAGTGTAGGGACAGGGGCTACAGATACGCAGTATTTT. Amino acids: CASSVGTGATDTQYF.

This clone came up once. The CDR3, as DNA: TGTGCCTGGAGCCGACAGGGGGATAATTCACCCCTCCACTTT. Translated, it gives CAWSRQGDNSPLHF. The chain employs TRBV30 and TRBJ1-6; 9 bases map to TRBD1. V dropped 3 bases and J dropped 5; count of bases not matched to a gene: 2. CDR1 and CDR2 (germline): GTSNPN, SVGIG (reference sequence). The CDR3 extends over 14 amino acids.

J is TRBJ1-1 and V is TRBV7-9; TRBD1 matches at 7 bases. Trimming cost V 7 bases and J 1 base; bases outside gene matches: 3. CDR1 is SEHNR, CDR2 FQNEAQ, per germline (reference sequence). The CDR3 runs 13 residues. CDR3 sequence reads: CASTGTANTEAFF. CDR3 coding DNA: TGTGCCAGCACCGGGACAGCGAACACTGAAGCTTTCTTT.

V gene TRBV7-9 combines with J gene TRBJ1-2; D uncertain. The CDR3 spans 17 residues. With 1 base removed from V and 0 bases from J, the gap between germline ends came to 15 bases. CDR1 and CDR2 from the germline V gene are SEHNR and FQNEAQ (reference sequence). For the CDR3, the DNA is TGTGCCAGCAGCTTAGGGTCCGCGACCGGGTCTAACTATGGCTACACCTTC. Translation: CASSLGSATGSNYGYTF.